The 15 T cell receptor beta chains in this list originate from one sample, sequenced in a study of lymphopenia after photon versus proton radiotherapy. Using immunoSEQ multiplex PCR, the repertoire was profiled, and TCRdb retains in-frame clones only, with some absent. The sample has about 160,000 clones, 70% to 90% seen once. The sequencing used peripheral blood, collected from a patient treated with photon-based radiotherapy. These receptors were collected from a man aged 45-65 years with gastric cancer.

Here the CDR3 reads CASTQEGESYTF. In DNA, the CDR3 is TGTGCCAGTACCCAAGAAGGGGAGAGCTACACCTTC. This sequence joins TRBV19 and TRBJ1-2, with a weak D call TRBD1 (5 bases). Germline V gene lookup returns CDR1 LNHDA and CDR2 SQIVND (reference sequence). V was shortened by 7 bases and J by 9 bases, with 15 bases between the two germline ends. CDR3 length: 12 residues. The full variable domain, with the rest looked up from reference TRBV19 and TRBJ1-2, is DGGITQSPKYLFRKEGQNVTLSCEQNLNHDAMYWYRQDPGQGLRLIYYSQIVNDFQKGDIAEGYSVSREKKESFPLTVTSAQKNPTAFYLCASTQEGESYTFGSGTRLTVV.

In its sample, this clone was seen a few times. The genes are TRBV5-1 and TRBJ2-3, with D uncertain. The CDR3 has 14 amino acids. Trimming pared 1 base from V and 2 bases from J, leaving 8 bases between. CDR1 and CDR2 from the germline V gene are SGHRS and YFSETQ. The CDR3 sequence: CASSLTTYTDTQYF. The DNA for the CDR3 is TGCGCCAGCAGCTTGACTACCTACACAGATACGCAGTATTTT.

The V gene is TRBV19, the J gene TRBJ2-3; possible D gene TRBD1, 5 bases. The CDR3 sequence is 14 residues long. V lost 3 bases to trimming and J lost 2 bases, with 9 bases between them. In germline, CDR1 is LNHDA, CDR2 SQIVND (reference sequence). The CDR3 loop reads CASSIQGFTDTQYF. Here the CDR3 DNA reads TGTGCCAGTAGTATCCAGGGCTTCACAGATACGCAGTATTTT.

The rearrangement uses TRBV13 and TRBJ2-1, with 7 nucleotides matching TRBD2. CDR1 is PRHDT, CDR2 FYEKMQ, per germline (reference sequence). The CDR3 has 15 residues. J lost 4 bases, V lost 4 bases, and 7 bases had no gene match. The chain's CDR3 is CASSSWLAEYNEQFF. The CDR3 region has the DNA TGTGCCAGCAGCTCCTGGCTAGCGGAATACAATGAGCAGTTCTTC.

The sample holds one count of this clone. V gene TRBV10-3 combines with J gene TRBJ1-5, with D possibly matching TRBD1 (5 bases). Germline V CDR1 and CDR2: ENHRY, SYGVKD. V shed 5 bases and J shed 3 bases, with 14 bases lying between them. The CDR3 covers 15 residues. CDR3 loop: CAISSGDGVNQPQHF. CDR3 in DNA: TGTGCCATCAGTAGTGGGGACGGAGTCAATCAGCCCCAGCATTTT.

V is TRBV27 and J is TRBJ2-7, with TRBD1 identical over 7 bases. The junction had 5 bases not matched to a gene; V was cut back by 3 bases and J by 0 bases. The CDR3 consists of 15 residues. The V gene's germline CDR1 is MNHEY and CDR2 SMNVEV (reference sequence). For the CDR3, the DNA is TGTGCCAGCAGTTTTAAGACAGGGAGCTCCTACGAGCAGTACTTC. Amino acid sequence: CASSFKTGSSYEQYF.

The V and J genes are TRBV25-1 and TRBJ1-1, with a weak D call TRBD1 (6 bases). The V gene lost 8 bases and the J gene lost 5 bases, with 15 bases spanning the gap. This CDR3 region has 13 residues. CDR1 MGHDK and CDR2 SYGVNS come from the germline V gene. CDR3 sequence: CASRGLRGTEAFF. As DNA, the CDR3 is TGTGCCAGCCGGGGCCTTAGGGGGACTGAAGCTTTCTTT.

The gene calls are TRBV6-5 and TRBJ1-1, with a weak D call TRBD1 (5 bases). Germline CDR1 reads MNHEY; CDR2 reads SVGAGI. CDR3 length: 15 residues. Trimming cost V 0 bases and J 1 base, with 9 bases left between them. The CDR3 DNA follows: TGTGCCAGCAGTTACTCGGGACGGGGGAACACTGAAGCTTTCTTT. Its translation is CASSYSGRGNTEAFF.

The V call is TRBV9, the J call TRBJ2-2, with 7 bases that match TRBD2. Germline V lookup: CDR1 SGDLS, CDR2 YYNGEE. The CDR3 length is 15 residues. Unmatched junction bases numbered 4, after V lost 0 bases and J lost 5 bases. The CDR3: CASSVGIAGTGELFF. The CDR3 bases are TGTGCCAGCAGCGTAGGGATAGCGGGTACCGGGGAGCTGTTTTTT.

V usage is TRBV28 and J usage is TRBJ2-3, with TRBD2 as a possible D gene (5 bases). The CDR3 extends over 15 amino acids. Germline CDR1 is MDHEN and CDR2 is SYDVKM. Trimming cost V 8 bases and J 2 bases, with 17 bases left between them. For the CDR3, the DNA is TGTGCCAGCCGGGGAGCAGGCGGTAACACAGATACGCAGTATTTT. Residues: CASRGAGGNTDTQYF.

V usage is TRBV5-4 and J usage is TRBJ1-3; D call uncertain. The CDR3 spans 13 residues. V lost 0 bases and J lost 4, with 5 bases in between. The germline V gene encodes CDR1 SGHNT and CDR2 YYREEE (reference sequence). Written as DNA, the CDR3 is TGTGCCAGCAGCTTGGGGAAAGGAAACACCATATATTTT. Protein sequence: CASSLGKGNTIYF. The full variable domain, rest sourced from reference TRBV5-4 and TRBJ1-3, is ETGVTQSPTHLIKTRGQQVTLRCSSQSGHNTVSWYQQALGQGPQFIFQYYREEENGRGNFPPRFSGLQFPNYSSELNVNALELDDSALYLCASSLGKGNTIYFGEGSWLTVV.

The V gene is TRBV6-5, the J gene TRBJ2-7; 10 nucleotides line up with TRBD2. This CDR3 is built from 13 residues. The trim removed 0 bases at V and 10 bases at J, leaving 3 bases unmatched. Looked up from germline, CDR1 is MNHEY and CDR2 is SVGAGI. The CDR3 sequence is CASSYSTSGEQYF. In nucleotides, the CDR3 is TGTGCCAGCAGTTACTCTACTAGCGGGGAACAGTACTTC.

The chain uses TRBV13 and TRBJ2-7, with 10 bases identical to TRBD2. Losses at the gene ends were 5 bases for V and 3 bases for J; bases not matched to a gene: 4. This CDR3 is 14 amino acids long. Germline CDR1 PRHDT, CDR2 FYEKMQ (reference sequence). CDR3 sequence reads: CASSPGTSVYEQYF. The CDR3 DNA reads as TGTGCCAGCAGCCCAGGGACTAGCGTCTACGAGCAGTACTTC.

The chain combines TRBV19 with TRBJ1-2; 9 nucleotides match TRBD1. The trim removed 5 bases at V and 2 bases at J, leaving 9 bases unmatched. Germline V lookup: CDR1 LNHDA, CDR2 SQIVND (reference sequence). This CDR3 has 16 amino acids. In nucleotides, the CDR3 is TGTGCCAGTAGTCTTACCGGGACAGGGTCCAACTATGGCTACACCTTC. This codes for CASSLTGTGSNYGYTF.

The chain joins TRBV29-1 to TRBJ2-7, with a weak D call TRBD1 (6 bases). CDR1 is SQVTM, CDR2 ANQGSEA, per germline. The CDR3 is made up of 14 amino acids. The V gene lost 1 base and the J gene lost 5 bases, with 15 bases spanning the gap. DNA for the CDR3: TGCAGCGTTGAAGGGTTGGTCAGGGGACACGAGCAGTACTTC. Its protein product is CSVEGLVRGHEQYF.